The 2 T cell receptor beta chains reported below all come from one sample, sequenced in a study of T cell repertoires in cytomegalovirus infection (dated by TCRdb to the late 2010s). For these receptors, no antigen is known. Taken with the paper, the label for treatment or condition translates to: in vitro stimulation with specific CMV peptide epitopes to enrich CMV-specific T cells. TCRdb names Illumina HiSeq 1500 as the instrument used. TCRdb took the public reads, trimmed them with fastp at Q25, ran MiXCR for clone calling and kept in-frame beta chains. CDR3 protein duplicates are merged, each entry listing the most common genes and DNA. The sample yields around 200,000 distinct CDR3 sequences; roughly 34% were counted once. The ten largest clonotypes hold roughly three fifths of the sample. This material consisted of CD8+ T cells from cultured PBMCs, taken from culture after CMV antigen stimulation. Receptors originate from a human donor in good health (CMV status not recorded). Some clones in this sample may be carry-over from other donors' samples.

This clonotype was seen a handful of times. The chain is built from TRBV7-9 and TRBJ2-1, with D maybe TRBD2 (6 bases). Deletions cut 1 base from V and 9 bases from J, with 13 bases between. Germline CDR1 and CDR2: SEHNR and FQNEAQ (reference sequence). The CDR3 loop spans 14 amino acids. For the CDR3, the DNA is TGTGCCAGCAGCTTAGTAGTCGGGGGAAGTGAGCAGTTCTTC. Its translation: CASSLVVGGSEQFF.

The chain joins TRBV14 to TRBJ2-1; D is uncertain. CDR1 is SGHDN and CDR2 is FVKESK in the germline V gene. V was shortened by 4 bases and J by 3 bases, with 10 bases between the two germline ends. The length of the CDR3 is 14 residues. The CDR3, as DNA: TGTGCCAGCAGCCTCCGGTCCGGCTACAATGAGCAGTTCTTC. This encodes CASSLRSGYNEQFF.